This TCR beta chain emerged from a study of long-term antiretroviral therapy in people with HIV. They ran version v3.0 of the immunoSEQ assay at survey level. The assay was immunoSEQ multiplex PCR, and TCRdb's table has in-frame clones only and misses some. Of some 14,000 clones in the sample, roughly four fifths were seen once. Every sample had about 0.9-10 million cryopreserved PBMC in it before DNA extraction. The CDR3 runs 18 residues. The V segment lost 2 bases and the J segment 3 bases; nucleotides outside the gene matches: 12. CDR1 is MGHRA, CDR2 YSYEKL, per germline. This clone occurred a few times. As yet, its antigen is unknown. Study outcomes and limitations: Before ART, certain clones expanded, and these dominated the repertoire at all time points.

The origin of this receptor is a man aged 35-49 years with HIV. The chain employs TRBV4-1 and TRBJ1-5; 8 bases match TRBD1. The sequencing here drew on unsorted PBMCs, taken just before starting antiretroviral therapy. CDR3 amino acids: CASSQNAGTGPSNQPQHF. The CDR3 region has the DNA TGCGCCAGCAGCCAAAATGCCGGGACAGGCCCCTCCAATCAGCCCCAGCATTTT.